The present TCR beta chain was sequenced within a study of T-cell reconstitution after alpha-beta-depleted transplantation in children. Findings and limits, study-wide: It was surviving recipient T cells and thymic progenitors that gave some patients high TCRbeta diversity at day 60. Several hundred graft clones that had expanded were reportedly the source of alpha-beta T cells about two months after transplant. Hyperexpanded clones declined; after one year, newly produced T cells mostly supplied diversity.

This clonotype was picked up a small number of times. The antigen remains unidentified. The CDR3 totals 18 residues. V lost 4 bases to trimming and J lost 5 bases; unmatched junction nucleotides: 17. Germline CDR1 and CDR2: SGHRS and YFSETQ. A library of TCRbeta sequences, prepared with unique molecular identifiers, was generated. TCRdb reprocessed the PCR reads with MiXCR, giving one entry per CDR3 protein. Of 750,000 to 950,000 distinct CDR3 sequences in the sample, roughly 15% are singletons; the top ten hold approximately 5%. The receptor was derived from a male patient between 10 and 17 years old who had a stem cell transplant for acute lymphoblastic leukemia, so the T cells may come from the graft donor. The source was PBMCs, mostly from graft donor cells, collected 360 days after TCRalphabeta/CD19-depleted stem cell transplant. The rearrangement uses TRBV5-1 and TRBJ2-1; 8 positions agree with TRBD2. The CDR3 sequence: CASSPRIAIAGNNNEQFF. Written as DNA, the CDR3 is TGCGCCAGCAGCCCGAGAATAGCCATAGCGGGAAATAACAATGAGCAGTTCTTC.